The 5 T cell receptor beta chains listed next were all sequenced from one sample in a study of tumor-infiltrating lymphocytes in primary liver carcinoma. Co-extraction yielded RNA and DNA from 20-30 mg of unsorted bulk tissue. With 500 ng total RNA as template and a constant-region primer, TCR beta cDNA was made. ARM-PCR was slightly modified, and three nested multiplex PCR rounds with it gave rise to the TCR beta libraries. The first two PCR rounds used TRBV1-TRBV30 primers with a Cbeta primer, around 10 cycles each. In TCRdb, the multiplex PCR reads were re-called with MiXCR into one record per CDR3 protein. The data hold roughly 48,000 distinct CDR3 sequences, with 70% to 80% observed a single time. The sequenced material came from liver tumor tissue from sampling region 3. This sample's subset: tumor region T3, left-lateral pole. These receptors all come from a man aged 35-49 years with primary liver carcinoma and hepatitis B virus infection.

This chain connects TRBV5-5 to TRBJ2-5; possibly TRBD2 for D (6 bases). The CDR3 spans 14 residues. Germline V gives CDR1 SGHKS, CDR2 YYEKEE (reference sequence). In nucleotides, the CDR3 is TGTACTAGCAGCCCCCGACAGTTCCAAGAGACCCAGTACTTC. Encoded protein: CTSSPRQFQETQYF.

This CDR3 reads CASSLTGGTEQYF. Here the CDR3 DNA reads TGTGCCAGCAGCTTAACTGGGGGGACCGAGCAGTACTTC. The chain uses TRBV11-2 and TRBJ2-7, with TRBD2 as a possible D gene (6 bases). The V gene's germline CDR1 is SGHAT and CDR2 FQNNGV. The CDR3 has 13 amino acids. V was trimmed by 2 bases and J by 6 bases, leaving 11 bases between them.

The chain recombines TRBV10-3 with TRBJ2-7; tentatively, D is TRBD2 (6 bases). CDR1 and CDR2 (germline): ENHRY, SYGVKD. CDR3 length: 17 residues. CDR3 coding DNA: TGTTACATCAGTGCCCTTCCCCCGGGACGGGGGTTCGGCGAGCAGTACTTC. Residues: CYISALPPGRGFGEQYF.

On this clonotype: This may come from a read error, since a much larger clone is one base off. The chain employs TRBV7-9 and TRBJ2-7; D uncertain. The length of the CDR3 is 13 residues. CDR1 is SEHNR, CDR2 FQNEAQ, per germline (reference sequence). CDR3 sequence: CVSSPSSSYEQYF. The CDR3 coding sequence is TGTGTCAGCAGCCCGTCTAGCTCCTACGAGCAGTACTTC.

The chain employs TRBV10-2 and TRBJ1-1, with D tentatively TRBD1 (6 bases). V lost 6 bases and J lost 6, with 14 bases in between. Germline CDR1 WSHSY, CDR2 SAAADI. This CDR3 spans 13 amino acids. The CDR3 sequence: CASSYYRVAEAFF. In nucleotides, the CDR3 is TGCGCCAGCAGCTATTACAGGGTCGCTGAAGCTTTCTTT.